Each of the 27 T cell receptor beta chains below was sequenced from the same sample in a study of response to subunit inactivated influenza vaccine. MiXCR, applied by TCRdb to the RT-PCR reads, yields one record per CDR3 protein. The sample shows roughly 780,000 distinct CDR3 sequences, around 20% of them seen only once. Here the sequenced sample was PBMCs from blood, taken approximately 5 days after vaccination. These receptors originate from a man aged 50 or older who received an inactivated influenza vaccine.

A few counts support this clonotype. V gene TRBV6-2 or TRBV6-3 combines with J gene TRBJ2-5, with TRBD2 matching 11 bases. Per the germline V gene, CDR1 is MNHEY and CDR2 is SVGEGT. There are 18 residues in the CDR3. V shed 5 bases and J 4 bases; nucleotides not matched to a gene: 15. CDR3 DNA sequence: TGTGCCAGCAGTACTGATGTACTAGCGGGAGTCCTAGGAGAGACCCAGTACTTC. The encoded protein is CASSTDVLAGVLGETQYF.

V usage is TRBV6-1 and J usage is TRBJ2-2; 11 nucleotides agree with TRBD2. CDR3 length: 17 residues. Trimming took 6 bases from V and 5 from J; bases not matched to a gene: 11. Germline lookup yields CDR1 MNHNS and CDR2 SASEGT. The CDR3 is CASRPPTSGIATGELFF. The DNA for the CDR3 is TGTGCCAGCAGACCCCCGACTAGCGGGATTGCGACCGGGGAGCTGTTTTTT.

This chain uses TRBV18 with TRBJ2-7; no firm D call. The CDR3 has 15 residues. Germline assignment: CDR1 KGHSH and CDR2 LQKENI. Trimming cost V 3 bases and J 5 bases, with 17 bases left between them. Here the CDR3 reads CASSPILLRADEQYF. The CDR3 DNA follows: TGTGCCAGCTCACCCATATTACTTAGGGCGGACGAGCAGTACTTC.

This clonotype was seen only a few times. CDR3 sequence (DNA): TGTGCCAGCAACGGAAGGGGGGAGCTGTTTTTT. The encoded protein is CASNGRGELFF. The rearrangement joins TRBV12-3 or TRBV12-4 to TRBJ2-2; D not resolved. The CDR3 is 11 residues long. The germline V and J ends were trimmed by 7 bases and 8 bases, with 8 bases remaining between them.

The CDR3 DNA sequence: TGTGCCTGGAGTGTAACGGGGTCGGAGCAGTACTTC. Translation gives CAWSVTGSEQYF. The chain carries TRBV30 and TRBJ2-7, with a tentative D call TRBD2 (5 bases). The CDR3 is 12 amino acids. Trimming pared 0 bases from V and 7 bases from J, leaving 10 bases between. Germline V gene lookup returns CDR1 GTSNPN and CDR2 SVGIG (reference sequence).

There are a few counts of this clonotype. This sequence joins TRBV9 and TRBJ2-1; D ambiguous. The V gene's germline CDR1 is SGDLS and CDR2 YYNGEE. The V end lost 0 bases, the J end lost 5 bases, and 6 bases lay between the germline ends. This CDR3 region has 13 residues. The CDR3 region is CASSVGSNNEQFF. CDR3 in DNA: TGTGCCAGCAGCGTAGGGAGCAACAATGAGCAGTTCTTC.

V usage is TRBV5-1 and J usage is TRBJ1-2, with D tentatively TRBD1 (6 bases). The V and J ends lost 5 bases and 4 bases respectively, with 9 bases between them. Germline V gives CDR1 SGHRS, CDR2 YFSETQ. The CDR3 extends over 12 amino acids. The CDR3 nucleotides are TGCGCCAGCAGAACAGGGACCTATGGCTACACCTTC. It translates to CASRTGTYGYTF.

This clonotype has a handful of counts. The chain carries TRBV5-1 and TRBJ2-3; 7 nucleotides match TRBD1. There are 14 residues in the CDR3. Germline loops: CDR1 SGHRS, CDR2 YFSETQ. V gave up 3 bases and J gave up 4 bases; unmatched junction bases: 5. CDR3 sequence reads: CASSWGTAADTQYF. The CDR3 nucleotides read TGCGCCAGCAGCTGGGGGACAGCTGCAGATACGCAGTATTTT.

This clonotype was counted between two and nine times. The V call is TRBV12-3 or TRBV12-4, the J call TRBJ2-1; 8 bases are shared with TRBD1. V was pared by 1 base and J by 8 bases, with 7 bases of the junction left unmatched. The CDR3 runs to 15 residues. As DNA, the CDR3 is TGTGCCAGCAGTTTAGGGACAGGGTCAACCGATGAGCAGTTCTTC. Protein: CASSLGTGSTDEQFF.

This clonotype showed up just a few times. At one end the junction does not follow the germline gene, possibly because of a read error. The V and J genes are TRBV29-1 and TRBJ2-7; 8 nucleotides agree with TRBD2. The length of the CDR3 is 12 residues. The germline gives CDR1 SQVTM, CDR2 ANQGSEA. CDR3 protein: CSVDYSTSERYF. Here the CDR3 DNA reads TGCAGCGTTGATTACTCGACTAGCGAGCGGTACTTC.

This clonotype has more than one count but fewer than ten. The CDR3 reads CATSRETYEQYF. CDR3 nucleotides: TGTGCCACCAGCAGAGAAACCTACGAGCAGTACTTC. The chain joins TRBV15 to TRBJ2-7; D not resolved. Germline CDR1 LNHNV, CDR2 YYDKDF (reference sequence). CDR3 length equals 12 residues. Trimming removed 0 bases from V and 2 bases from J, with 2 bases in between. Looking up the rest from reference TRBV15 and TRBJ2-7 gives the full variable domain: DAMVIQNPRYQVTQFGKPVTLSCSQTLNHNVMYWYQQKSSQAPKLLFHYYDKDFNNEADTPDNFQSRRPNTSFCFLDIRSPGLGDTAMYLCATSRETYEQYFGPGTRLTVT.

The chain links TRBV6-2 or TRBV6-3 to TRBJ2-3, with 15 bases identical to TRBD2. This CDR3 is built from 19 residues. V was pared by 2 bases and J by 4 bases, with 10 bases of the junction left unmatched. The germline CDR1 and CDR2 sequences are MNHEY and SVGEGT. This CDR3 is CASSYLRTSGREISDTQYF. CDR3 DNA sequence: TGTGCCAGCAGTTACCTTCGGACTAGCGGGAGGGAAATTTCAGATACGCAGTATTTT.

In its sample, this clonotype was seen a few times. The chain combines TRBV7-2 with TRBJ1-6, with 8 nucleotides matching TRBD1. The germline V gene has CDR1 SGHTA and CDR2 FQGNSA. This CDR3 comprises 15 residues. With V trimmed by 0 bases and J by 9 bases, 4 bases remained unmatched. For the CDR3, the DNA is TGTGCCAGCAGCTTAGCGGACAGGGTGGGTTCACCCCTCCACTTT. Encoded protein: CASSLADRVGSPLHF.

The chain has TRBV5-5 and TRBJ2-7; D is unresolved. The length of the CDR3 is 15 residues. Germline lookup yields CDR1 SGHKS and CDR2 YYEKEE (reference sequence). V was trimmed by 2 bases and J by 3 bases, leaving 15 bases between them. The CDR3 loop is CASSFQDGWYYEQYF. DNA for the CDR3: TGTGCCAGCAGCTTTCAGGACGGATGGTACTACGAGCAGTACTTC.

V gene TRBV7-2 combines with J gene TRBJ2-5; D perhaps matches TRBD2 (6 bases). The CDR3 runs to 16 residues. Germline loops: CDR1 SGHTA, CDR2 FQGNSA. V lost 1 base and J lost 0, with 12 bases in between. DNA of the CDR3: TGTGCCAGCAGCTTAGTGGGCGGGGCATACCAAGAGACCCAGTACTTC. Amino acids: CASSLVGGAYQETQYF.

The CDR3 region is CASSPEQGIESGANVLTF. CDR3 in DNA: TGTGCCAGCAGCCCCGAACAGGGTATTGAATCTGGGGCCAACGTCCTGACTTTC. The chain is built from TRBV11-1 and TRBJ2-6; D possibly corresponds to TRBD1 (6 bases). V gave up 5 bases and J gave up 1 base, with 18 bases separating them. Germline CDR1 is SGHAT and CDR2 is FQDESV (reference sequence). The CDR3 totals 18 residues.

This clonotype was recorded many times. The chain uses TRBV12-3 or TRBV12-4 and TRBJ2-2, with TRBD2 as a possible D gene (8 bases). Between the trimmed V and J ends, which lost 3 bases and 0 bases, there was a span of 17 bases. The CDR3 covers 18 residues. The CDR3 DNA follows: TGTGCCAGCAGTTTTGGGACAGCGGGGGTCACGAACACCGGGGAGCTGTTTTTT. Translated, it gives CASSFGTAGVTNTGELFF.

This chain uses TRBV6-1 with TRBJ2-1; D remains ambiguous. V was cut by 5 bases and J by 4 bases, with 18 bases left in between. The CDR3 loop spans 16 amino acids. Looked up from germline, CDR1 is MNHNS and CDR2 is SASEGT. The CDR3 loop reads CASSPSNFPSYNEQFF. DNA for the CDR3: TGTGCCAGCAGTCCATCTAACTTCCCCTCTTACAATGAGCAGTTCTTC.

This clonotype was detected only a few times. This sequence joins TRBV2 and TRBJ1-4, with TRBD1 matching 7 bases. This CDR3 region has 14 residues. The junction had 8 bases not matched to a gene; V was cut back by 6 bases and J by 7 bases. Germline V lookup: CDR1 SNHLY, CDR2 FYNNEI. DNA for the CDR3: TGTGCCAGCAGGTTGACAGGGCCAGGTGAAAAACTGTTTTTT. Amino acids: CASRLTGPGEKLFF.

This clonotype was recorded a few times. J is TRBJ2-7 and V is TRBV5-6; 12 bases line up with TRBD2. This CDR3 contains 14 residues. V trimming: 4 bases; J trimming: 6 bases; junction bases outside the gene matches: 5. Germline V lookup: CDR1 SGHDT, CDR2 YYEEEE. The CDR3 DNA is TGTGCCAGCAGCGGAGCGGGACTAGCGGGCGAGCAGTACTTC. Residues: CASSGAGLAGEQYF.

This chain joins TRBV12-3 or TRBV12-4 and TRBJ2-5; the D call may be TRBD1 or TRBD2 (5 bases each). The CDR3 spans 15 residues. V shed 6 bases and J shed 0 bases, with 14 bases lying between them. The CDR3 DNA reads as TGTGCCAGCAGCCGCTCGGGACCTTACCAAGAGACCCAGTACTTC. Encoded protein: CASSRSGPYQETQYF.

J is TRBJ2-7 and V is TRBV29-1; possibly TRBD1 or TRBD2 for D (5 bases each). V was clipped by 1 base and J by 5 bases, with 15 bases between them. CDR3 length equals 14 residues. Looked up from germline, CDR1 is SQVTM and CDR2 is ANQGSEA. This CDR3 reads CSVEAPGNGDEQYF. CDR3 DNA: TGCAGCGTTGAAGCCCCAGGGAACGGGGACGAGCAGTACTTC.

The chain uses TRBV29-1 and TRBJ2-1; no reliable D call. The CDR3 totals 11 residues. Germline CDR1 is SQVTM and CDR2 is ANQGSEA. V was trimmed by 3 bases and J by 6 bases, leaving 6 bases between them. CDR3 in DNA: TGCAGCGTTGATATAACCAATGAGCAGTTCTTC. This encodes CSVDITNEQFF.

This clonotype was picked up a small number of times. V is TRBV6-5 and J is TRBJ2-2; 10 bases map to TRBD2. V lost 1 base, J lost 6 bases, and 14 bases stayed unmatched. Germline V gene sequence: CDR1 MNHEY, CDR2 SVGAGI. This CDR3 has 19 amino acids. CDR3 sequence: CASSYWLAGVRTTPGELFF. CDR3 coding DNA: TGTGCCAGCAGTTACTGGCTAGCGGGGGTCAGAACCACACCCGGGGAGCTGTTTTTT.

The rearrangement uses TRBV11-2 and TRBJ2-1; 14 bases agree with TRBD2. Trimming removed 4 bases from V and 1 base from J; junction bases left unmatched: 9. Germline assignment: CDR1 SGHAT and CDR2 FQNNGV. CDR3 length equals 19 residues. CDR3 bases: TGTGCCAGCAGCTGGCGCCGGACTAGCGGGAGGATTTCCTACAATGAGCAGTTCTTC. This sequence encodes CASSWRRTSGRISYNEQFF.

This clonotype appeared a few times. In DNA, the CDR3 is TGTGCCAGCACCCACTCAGACTCTGGCTACGAGCAGTACTTC. It codes for CASTHSDSGYEQYF. J is TRBJ2-7 and V is TRBV12-3 or TRBV12-4; D unresolved. The CDR3 has 14 amino acids. V lost 7 bases, J lost 3 bases, and 16 bases lay in between.

This chain connects TRBV10-3 to TRBJ2-5; D is unclear. The germline CDR1 and CDR2 sequences are ENHRY and SYGVKD. The CDR3 runs 14 residues. The ends were cut back, 3 bases at V and 2 bases at J, with 10 bases in the middle. Here the CDR3 reads CAISDRAVQETQYF. The CDR3 DNA is TGTGCCATCAGTGACCGGGCGGTTCAAGAGACCCAGTACTTC.